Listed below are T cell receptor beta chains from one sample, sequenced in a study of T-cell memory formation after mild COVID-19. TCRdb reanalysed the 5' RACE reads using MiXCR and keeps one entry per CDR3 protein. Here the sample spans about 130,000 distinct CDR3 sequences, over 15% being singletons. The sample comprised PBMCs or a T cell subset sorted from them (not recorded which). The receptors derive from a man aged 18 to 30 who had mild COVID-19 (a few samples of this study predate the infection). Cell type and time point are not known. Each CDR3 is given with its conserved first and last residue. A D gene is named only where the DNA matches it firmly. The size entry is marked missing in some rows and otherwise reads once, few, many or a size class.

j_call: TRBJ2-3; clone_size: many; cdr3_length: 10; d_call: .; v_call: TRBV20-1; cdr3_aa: CSAVADTQYF; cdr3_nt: TGCAGTGCCGTTGCAGATACGCAGTATTTT
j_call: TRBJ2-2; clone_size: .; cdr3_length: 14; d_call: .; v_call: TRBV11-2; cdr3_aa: CASSRPDRTGELFF; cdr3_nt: TGTGCCAGCAGCCGACCCGATAGGACCGGGGAGCTGTTTTTT
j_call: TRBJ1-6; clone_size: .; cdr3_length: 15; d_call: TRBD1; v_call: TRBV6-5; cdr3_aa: CASSRTGFQDSPLHF; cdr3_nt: TGTGCCAGCAGTAGGACAGGGTTCCAAGATTCACCCCTCCACTTT
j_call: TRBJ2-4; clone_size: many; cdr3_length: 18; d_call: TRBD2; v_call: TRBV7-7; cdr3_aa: CASSLASGGSGAKNIQYF; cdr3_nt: TGTGCTAGCAGCTTAGCTAGCGGGGGGTCCGGAGCCAAAAACATTCAGTACTTC
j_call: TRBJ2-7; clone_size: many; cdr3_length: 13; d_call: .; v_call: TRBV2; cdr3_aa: CASGGTFSYEQYF; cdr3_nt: TGTGCCAGCGGCGGGACATTCTCCTACGAGCAGTACTTC
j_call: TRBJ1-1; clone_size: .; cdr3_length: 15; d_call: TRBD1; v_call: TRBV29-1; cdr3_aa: CSTARDRGANTEAFF; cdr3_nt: TGCAGCACCGCAAGGGACAGGGGAGCAAACACTGAAGCTTTCTTT
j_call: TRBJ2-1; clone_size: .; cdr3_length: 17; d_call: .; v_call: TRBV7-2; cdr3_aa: CASSLGRWGFLSGEQFF; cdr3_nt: TGTGCCAGCAGCTTAGGTCGATGGGGTTTCTTGTCAGGAGAGCAGTTCTTC
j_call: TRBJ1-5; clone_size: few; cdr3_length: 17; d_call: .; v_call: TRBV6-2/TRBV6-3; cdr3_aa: CASSPSAAGLSNQPQHF; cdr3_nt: TGTGCCAGCAGCCCATCCGCGGCAGGGCTTAGCAATCAGCCCCAGCATTTT
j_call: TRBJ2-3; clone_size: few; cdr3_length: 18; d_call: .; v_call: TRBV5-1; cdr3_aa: CASSQTGLASPSTDTQYF; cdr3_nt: TGCGCCAGCAGTCAAACGGGACTCGCTTCCCCTAGCACAGATACGCAGTATTTT
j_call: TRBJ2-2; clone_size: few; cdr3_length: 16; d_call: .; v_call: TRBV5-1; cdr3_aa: CASSLVQGLNTGELFF; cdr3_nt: TGCGCCAGCAGCTTGGTCCAGGGGCTGAACACCGGGGAGCTGTTTTTT
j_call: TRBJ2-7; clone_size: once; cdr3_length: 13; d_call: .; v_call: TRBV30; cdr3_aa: CAWSRSGGYEQYF; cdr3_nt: TGTGCCTGGAGTAGGTCAGGCGGCTACGAGCAGTACTTC
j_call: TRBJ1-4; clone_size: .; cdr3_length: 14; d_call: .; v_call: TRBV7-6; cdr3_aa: CASSRDNLNEKLFF; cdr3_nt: TGTGCCAGCAGCCGGGACAACCTTAATGAAAAACTGTTTTTT
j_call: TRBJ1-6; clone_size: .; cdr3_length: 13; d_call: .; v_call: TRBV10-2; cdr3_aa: CASKDPRTSPLHF; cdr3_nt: TGCGCCAGCAAGGACCCCAGGACATCACCCCTCCACTTT
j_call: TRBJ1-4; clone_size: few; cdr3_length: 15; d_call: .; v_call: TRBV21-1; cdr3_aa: CASSTRGQEAEKLFF; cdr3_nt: TGTGCCAGCAGCACACGGGGTCAGGAGGCGGAAAAACTGTTTTTT
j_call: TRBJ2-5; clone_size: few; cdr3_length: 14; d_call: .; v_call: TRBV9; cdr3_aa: CASSVVAAQETQYF; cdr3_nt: TGTGCCAGCAGCGTAGTGGCGGCCCAAGAGACCCAGTACTTC
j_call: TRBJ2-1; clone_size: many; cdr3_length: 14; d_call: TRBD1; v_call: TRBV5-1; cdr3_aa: CASSPVQGHNEQFF; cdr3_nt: TGCGCCAGCAGCCCAGTACAGGGGCACAATGAGCAGTTCTTC
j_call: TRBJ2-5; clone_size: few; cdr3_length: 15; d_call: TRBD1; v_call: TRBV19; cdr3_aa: CASSAPGQGGETQYF; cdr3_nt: TGTGCCAGTAGTGCGCCGGGACAGGGAGGAGAGACCCAGTACTTC
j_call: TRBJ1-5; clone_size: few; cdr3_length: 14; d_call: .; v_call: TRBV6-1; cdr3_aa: CASSAGYSNQPQHF; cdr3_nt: TGTGCCAGCAGTGCAGGGTATAGCAATCAGCCCCAGCATTTT
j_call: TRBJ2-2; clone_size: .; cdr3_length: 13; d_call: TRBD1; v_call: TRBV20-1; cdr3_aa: CSAGTGRTGELFF; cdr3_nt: TGCAGTGCGGGGACAGGGCGCACCGGGGAGCTGTTTTTT
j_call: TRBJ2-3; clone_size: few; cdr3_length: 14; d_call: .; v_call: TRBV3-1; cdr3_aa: CASSPMTATDTQYF; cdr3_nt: TGTGCCAGCAGCCCAATGACAGCCACAGATACGCAGTATTTT
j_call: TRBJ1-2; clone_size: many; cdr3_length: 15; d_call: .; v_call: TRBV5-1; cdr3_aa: CASSLEAWGDYGYTF; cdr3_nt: TGCGCCAGCAGCTTGGAAGCCTGGGGGGACTATGGCTACACCTTC
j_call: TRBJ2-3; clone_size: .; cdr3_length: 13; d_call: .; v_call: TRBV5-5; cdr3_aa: CASSPGPRDTQYF; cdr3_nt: TGTGCCAGCAGCCCCGGCCCAAGGGATACGCAGTATTTT
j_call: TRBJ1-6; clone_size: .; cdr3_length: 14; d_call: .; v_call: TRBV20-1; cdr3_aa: CSASNPLGNSPLHF; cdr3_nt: TGCAGTGCTAGTAACCCTCTGGGAAATTCACCCCTCCACTTT
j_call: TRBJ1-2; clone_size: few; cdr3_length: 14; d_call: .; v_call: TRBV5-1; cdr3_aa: CASSSDGSNYGYTF; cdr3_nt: TGCGCCAGCAGCTCGGACGGATCTAACTATGGCTACACCTTC
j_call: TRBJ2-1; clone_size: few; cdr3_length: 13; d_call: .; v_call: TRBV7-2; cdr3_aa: CASSLAGGYEQFF; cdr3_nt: TGTGCCAGCAGCTTAGCCGGGGGCTATGAGCAGTTCTTC
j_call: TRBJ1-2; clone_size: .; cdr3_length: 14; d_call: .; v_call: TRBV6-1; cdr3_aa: CASSDRGNDYGYTF; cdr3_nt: TGTGCCAGCAGTGACAGGGGAAACGACTATGGCTACACCTTC
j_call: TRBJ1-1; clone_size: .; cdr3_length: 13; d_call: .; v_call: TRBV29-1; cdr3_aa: CSAAPLRNTEAFF; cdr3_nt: TGCAGCGCTGCCCCTCTCAGGAACACTGAAGCTTTCTTT
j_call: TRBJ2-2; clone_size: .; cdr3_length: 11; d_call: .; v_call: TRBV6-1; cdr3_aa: CATRNTGELFF; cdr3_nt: TGTGCCACCAGGAACACCGGGGAGCTGTTTTTT
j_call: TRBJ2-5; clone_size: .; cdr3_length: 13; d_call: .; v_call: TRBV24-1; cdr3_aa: CATSDWGGETQYF; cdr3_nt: TGTGCCACCAGTGATTGGGGGGGCGAGACCCAGTACTTC
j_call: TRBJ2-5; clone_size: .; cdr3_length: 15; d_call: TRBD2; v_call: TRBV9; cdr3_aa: CASSVGAGTGETQYF; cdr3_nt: TGTGCCAGCAGCGTAGGAGCGGGAACGGGCGAGACCCAGTACTTC
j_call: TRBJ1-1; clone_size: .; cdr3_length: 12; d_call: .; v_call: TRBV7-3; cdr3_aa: CASSRQDGKTFF; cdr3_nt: TGTGCCAGCAGCCGTCAAGACGGTAAAACTTTCTTT
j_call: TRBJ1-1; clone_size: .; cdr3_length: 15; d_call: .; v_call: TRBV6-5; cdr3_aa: CASSKTGNLNTEAFF; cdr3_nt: TGTGCCAGCAGCAAAACAGGGAACTTGAACACTGAAGCTTTCTTT
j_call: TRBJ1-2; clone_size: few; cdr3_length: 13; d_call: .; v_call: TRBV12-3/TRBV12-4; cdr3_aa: CASSLRHTGGYTF; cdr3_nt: TGTGCCAGCAGTTTGCGTCACACCGGGGGCTACACCTTC
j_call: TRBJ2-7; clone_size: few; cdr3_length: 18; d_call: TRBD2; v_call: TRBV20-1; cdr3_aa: CSARGTSGGITDAYEQYF; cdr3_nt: TGCAGTGCTAGGGGGACTAGCGGGGGCATAACAGATGCCTACGAGCAGTACTTC
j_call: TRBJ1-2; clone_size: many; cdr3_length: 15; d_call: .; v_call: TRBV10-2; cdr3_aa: CASSGPIGTLGGYTF; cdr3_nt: TGCGCCAGCAGTGGCCCGATCGGGACTCTAGGTGGCTACACCTTC
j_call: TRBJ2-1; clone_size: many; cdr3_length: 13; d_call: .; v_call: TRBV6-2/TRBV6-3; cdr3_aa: CASRRDGSNEQFF; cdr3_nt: TGTGCCAGCAGACGGGACGGGAGCAATGAGCAGTTCTTC
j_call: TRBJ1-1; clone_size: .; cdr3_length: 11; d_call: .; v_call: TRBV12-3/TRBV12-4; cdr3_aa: CASSLGIEAFF; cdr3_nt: TGTGCCAGCAGTTTGGGTATTGAAGCTTTCTTT
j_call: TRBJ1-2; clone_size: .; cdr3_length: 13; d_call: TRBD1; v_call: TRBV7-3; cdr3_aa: CASSRDRDGGYTF; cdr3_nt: TGTGCCAGCAGCCGAGACAGGGACGGTGGCTACACCTTC
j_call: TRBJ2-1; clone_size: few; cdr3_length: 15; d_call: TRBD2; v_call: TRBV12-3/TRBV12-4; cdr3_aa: CASRVLAGGYNEQFF; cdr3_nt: TGTGCCAGCAGAGTACTAGCGGGGGGTTACAATGAGCAGTTCTTC
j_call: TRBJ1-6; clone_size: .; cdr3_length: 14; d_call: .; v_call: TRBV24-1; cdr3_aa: CATTEQVDNSPLHF; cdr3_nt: TGTGCCACCACTGAACAGGTTGACAATTCACCCCTCCACTTT